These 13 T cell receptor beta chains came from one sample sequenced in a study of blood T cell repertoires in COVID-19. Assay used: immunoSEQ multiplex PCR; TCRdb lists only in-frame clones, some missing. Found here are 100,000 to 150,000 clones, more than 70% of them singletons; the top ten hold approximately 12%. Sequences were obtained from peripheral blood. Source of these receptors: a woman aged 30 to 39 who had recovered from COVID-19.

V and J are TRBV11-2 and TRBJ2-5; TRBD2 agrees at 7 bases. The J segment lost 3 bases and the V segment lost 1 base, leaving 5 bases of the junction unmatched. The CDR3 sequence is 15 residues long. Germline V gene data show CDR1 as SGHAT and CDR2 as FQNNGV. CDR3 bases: TGTGCCAGCAGCTTAGTCGCCCTAGCGGAAGAGACCCAGTACTTC. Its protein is CASSLVALAEETQYF.

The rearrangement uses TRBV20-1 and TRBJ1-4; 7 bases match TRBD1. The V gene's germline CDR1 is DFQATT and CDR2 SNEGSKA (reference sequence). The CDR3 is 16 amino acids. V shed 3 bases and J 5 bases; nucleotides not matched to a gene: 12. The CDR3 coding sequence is TGCAGTGCTAGTCGCCGGGACAGTTGGGGAAATGAAAAACTGTTTTTT. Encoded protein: CSASRRDSWGNEKLFF.

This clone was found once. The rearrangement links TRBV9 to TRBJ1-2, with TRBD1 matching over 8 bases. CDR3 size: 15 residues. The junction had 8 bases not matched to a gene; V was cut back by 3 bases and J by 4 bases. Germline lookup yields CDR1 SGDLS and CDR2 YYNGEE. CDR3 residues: CASSGGQGARYGYTF. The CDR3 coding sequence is TGTGCCAGCAGCGGCGGGCAGGGGGCGCGCTATGGCTACACCTTC.

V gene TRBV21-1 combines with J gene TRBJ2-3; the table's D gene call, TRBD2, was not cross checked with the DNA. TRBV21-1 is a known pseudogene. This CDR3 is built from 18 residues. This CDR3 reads CASSKSTRKVRSTDTQYF. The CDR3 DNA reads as TGTGCCAGCAGCAAATCAACGCGGAAGGTCCGTAGCACAGATACGCAGTATTTT.

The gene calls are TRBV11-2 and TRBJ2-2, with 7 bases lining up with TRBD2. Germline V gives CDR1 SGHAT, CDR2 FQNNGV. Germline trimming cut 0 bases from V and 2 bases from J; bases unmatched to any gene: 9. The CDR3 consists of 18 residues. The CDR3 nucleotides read TGTGCCAGCAGCTTAGAAGGAAGCGGGGAGCCTAACACCGGGGAGCTGTTTTTT. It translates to CASSLEGSGEPNTGELFF.

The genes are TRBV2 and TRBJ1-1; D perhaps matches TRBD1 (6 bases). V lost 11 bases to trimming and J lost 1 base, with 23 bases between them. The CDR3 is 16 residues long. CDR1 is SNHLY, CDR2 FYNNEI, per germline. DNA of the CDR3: TGTGCCGGCGGCCGGGGGGCGACGAGAGGGAACACTGAAGCTTTCTTT. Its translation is CAGGRGATRGNTEAFF.

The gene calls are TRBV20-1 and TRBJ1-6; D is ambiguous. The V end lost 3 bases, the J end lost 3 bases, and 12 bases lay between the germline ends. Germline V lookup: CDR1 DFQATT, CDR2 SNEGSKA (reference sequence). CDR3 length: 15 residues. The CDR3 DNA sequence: TGCAGTGCTAGTACCCCCGGGGACTATAATTCACCCCTCCACTTT. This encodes CSASTPGDYNSPLHF.

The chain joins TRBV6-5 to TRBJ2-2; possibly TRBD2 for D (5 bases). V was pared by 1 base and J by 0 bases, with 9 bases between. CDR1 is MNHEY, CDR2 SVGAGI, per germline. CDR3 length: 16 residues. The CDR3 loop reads CASSYLALTNTGELFF. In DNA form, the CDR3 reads TGTGCCAGCAGTTACTTAGCGCTAACGAACACCGGGGAGCTGTTTTTT.

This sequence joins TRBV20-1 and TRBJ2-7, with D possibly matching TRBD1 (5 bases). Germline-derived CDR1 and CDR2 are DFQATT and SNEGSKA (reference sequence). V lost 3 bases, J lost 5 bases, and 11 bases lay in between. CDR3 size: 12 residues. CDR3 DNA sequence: TGCAGTGCTAGTACCAGGGCCCACGAGCAGTACTTC. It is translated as CSASTRAHEQYF.

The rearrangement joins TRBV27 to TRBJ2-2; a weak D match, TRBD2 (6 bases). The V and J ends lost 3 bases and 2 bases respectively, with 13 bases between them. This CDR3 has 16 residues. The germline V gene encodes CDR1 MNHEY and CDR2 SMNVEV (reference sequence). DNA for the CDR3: TGTGCCAGCAGTTTTGCCGGGACTGGAAACACCGGGGAGCTGTTTTTT. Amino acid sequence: CASSFAGTGNTGELFF.

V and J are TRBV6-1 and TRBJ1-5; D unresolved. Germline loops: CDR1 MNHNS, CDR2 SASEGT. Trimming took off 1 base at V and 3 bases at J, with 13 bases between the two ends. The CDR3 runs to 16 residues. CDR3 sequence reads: CASSEVALQTNQPQHF. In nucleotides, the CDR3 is TGTGCCAGCAGTGAAGTCGCCTTACAGACCAATCAGCCCCAGCATTTT.

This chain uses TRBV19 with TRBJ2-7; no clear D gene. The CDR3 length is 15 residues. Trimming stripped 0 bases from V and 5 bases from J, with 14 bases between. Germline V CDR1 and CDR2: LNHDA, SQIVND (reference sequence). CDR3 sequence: CASSIDPLKPNEQYF. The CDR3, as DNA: TGTGCCAGTAGTATAGACCCCCTCAAGCCGAACGAGCAGTACTTC.

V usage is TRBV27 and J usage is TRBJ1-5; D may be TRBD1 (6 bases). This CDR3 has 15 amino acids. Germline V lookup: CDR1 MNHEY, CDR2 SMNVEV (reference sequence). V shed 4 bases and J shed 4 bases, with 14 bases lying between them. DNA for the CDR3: TGTGCCAGCAGTTCCAGGCAGGGGCTAAATCAGCCCCAGCATTTT. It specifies CASSSRQGLNQPQHF.